This T cell receptor beta chain originates from a study of cytomegalovirus exposure and HLA in healthy donors. At the level of the study: Within the Caucasian-associated ancestry cluster were roughly 82% of the roughly 360 genotyped donors.

With 60 Vbeta and 13 Jbeta primers, the PCR was carried out. Here immunoSEQ multiplex PCR was the method, and the copy in TCRdb shows in-frame clones only, minus some. Counted here are 90,000 to 100,000 clones, 82% occurring once; the ten biggest clones make up roughly 3.8%. Overall study results and limits: It was reported that the classifier diagnosed cytomegalovirus status with high specificity and sensitivity in both the original and validation cohorts.

Germline lookup yields CDR1 SGHTS and CDR2 YDEGEE. V lost 0 bases to trimming and J lost 2 bases; unmatched junction nucleotides: 0. This CDR3 comprises 15 residues. Comment on this clone: What it binds is unknown.

This sequence joins TRBV5-8 and TRBJ2-7, with 12 nucleotides matching TRBD2. The origin of this receptor is a man aged 45-65 years in good health and CMV-seronegative. Sample: PBMCs. The CDR3 region has the DNA TGTGCCAGCAGCTTGGCTAGCGGGAGGGCCTACGAGCAGTACTTC. This codes for CASSLASGRAYEQYF. Together with reference TRBV5-8 and TRBJ2-7, the CDR3 gives the full variable domain: EAGVTQSPTHLIKTRGQQATLRCSPISGHTSVYWYQQALGLGLQFLLWYDEGEERNRGNFPPRFSGRQFPNYSSELNVNALELEDSALYLCASSLASGRAYEQYFGPGTRLTVT.